A selection of T cell receptor beta chains follows, all from one sample in a study of shared clonotypes between healthy human individuals. Sequencing was performed with immunoSEQ multiplex PCR; in TCRdb, only in-frame clones are kept and a portion is missing. This sample has a few million clones; approximately 93% occur once, and the top ten carry about 0.39%. The sample taken for sequencing was naive CD4+ T cells from PBMCs. The receptor source for this set is a young man in good health. Some clones in this sample may be carry-over from other donors' samples. The CDR3 runs from the conserved cysteine through the conserved F or W. A D gene is named only where the DNA matches it firmly. For some rows the clone size is stated as once, few or many, or as a class when expanded; others skip it.

TRBD1	TRBV14	-	TRBJ1-4	CASSPGGQGLYEKLFF	TGTGCCAGCAGCCCGGGTGGACAGGGTTTATACGAAAAACTGTTTTTT
TRBD1	TRBV9	-	TRBJ2-2	CASSDNRGLNTGELFF	TGTGCCAGCAGCGATAACAGGGGGCTGAACACCGGGGAGCTGTTTTTT
-	TRBV7-2	-	TRBJ2-2	CASSLAGVANTGELFF	TGTGCCAGCAGCTTGGCGGGTGTCGCGAACACCGGGGAGCTGTTTTTT
TRBD2	TRBV11-2	-	TRBJ2-5	CASSLRVTGGPEETQYF	TGTGCCAGCAGCTTAAGAGTTACGGGAGGGCCTGAGGAGACCCAGTACTTC
-	TRBV5-1	-	TRBJ1-2	CASSLAETGDGYTF	TGCGCCAGCAGCTTGGCTGAGACAGGAGATGGCTACACCTTC
TRBD2	TRBV11-2	-	TRBJ2-7	CASSSRTSGRGDYEQYF	TGTGCCAGCAGCTCTAGGACTAGCGGGAGGGGGGACTACGAGCAGTACTTC
-	TRBV5-4	-	TRBJ2-1	CASSLEVVDEQFF	TGTGCCAGCAGCTTGGAAGTGGTGGATGAGCAGTTCTTC
-	TRBV7-9	-	TRBJ2-3	CASSLQGSTDTQYF	TGTGCCAGCAGCCTACAGGGAAGCACAGATACGCAGTATTTT
TRBD2	TRBV7-2	-	TRBJ2-3	CASSLARAGGYRADTQYF	TGTGCCAGCAGCTTAGCGAGGGCGGGAGGTTACCGGGCAGATACGCAGTATTTT
-	TRBV9	-	TRBJ2-3	CASSVVVTGTQYF	TGTGCCAGCAGCGTAGTGGTCACTGGTACGCAGTATTTT
-	TRBV7-2	-	TRBJ1-4	CASSLANNFATNEKLFF	TGTGCCAGCAGCTTAGCAAATAACTTTGCAACTAATGAAAAACTGTTTTTT
-	TRBV28	-	TRBJ2-1	CASSLRTGYNEQFF	TGTGCCAGCAGTTTACGGACGGGCTACAATGAGCAGTTCTTC
-	TRBV4-1	once	TRBJ2-7	CASSPQGPPSEQYF	TGCGCCAGCAGCCCACAGGGTCCCCCAAGCGAGCAGTACTTC
-	TRBV27	-	TRBJ1-1	CASSDWLEGEAFF	TGTGCCAGCAGTGACTGGCTTGAAGGTGAAGCTTTCTTT
-	TRBV5-4	-	TRBJ2-2	CASRQPGSGELFF	TGTGCCAGCCGCCAGCCGGGGTCCGGGGAGCTGTTTTTT
TRBD2	TRBV11-1	-	TRBJ2-7	CASSLRLAASYEQYF	TGTGCCAGCAGCTTAAGACTAGCGGCCTCCTACGAGCAGTACTTC
-	TRBV28	-	TRBJ2-5	CASSYRWETQYF	TGTGCCAGCAGTTATAGGTGGGAGACCCAGTACTTC
-	TRBV7-3	-	TRBJ1-1	CASSLSGGNTEAFF	TGTGCCAGCAGCTTATCGGGGGGTAACACTGAAGCTTTCTTT
-	TRBV30	few	TRBJ1-1	CAWSVLRGTAFF	TGTGCCTGGAGTGTACTGAGAGGTACGGCTTTCTTT
-	TRBV28	-	TRBJ2-2	CASSLLGRAPGELFF	TGTGCCAGCAGTTTATTAGGTCGGGCGCCCGGGGAGCTGTTTTTT
-	TRBV27	-	TRBJ1-2	CASSLGARGGGYTF	TGTGCCAGCAGTTTGGGGGCCAGGGGAGGAGGCTACACCTTC
TRBD1	TRBV7-9	-	TRBJ2-1	CASSLGGTAIYNEQFF	TGTGCCAGCAGCTTAGGAGGGACAGCAATCTACAATGAGCAGTTCTTC
-	TRBV28	-	TRBJ2-5	CASSLGPRTQYF	TGTGCCAGCAGTTTAGGGCCCCGGACCCAGTACTTC
-	TRBV2	few	TRBJ1-1	CASSDREGTEAFF	TGTGCCAGCAGTGACAGGGAGGGCACTGAAGCTTTCTTT
-	TRBV6-5	-	TRBJ1-1	CASRGRWVGNTEAFF	TGTGCCAGCAGGGGACGATGGGTTGGGAACACTGAAGCTTTCTTT
-	TRBV28	-	TRBJ2-2	CASMSGNTGELFF	TGTGCCAGCATGTCGGGGAACACCGGGGAGCTGTTTTTT
-	TRBV18	-	TRBJ2-4	CASSLPVGLKNIQYF	TGTGCCAGCTCACTACCAGTGGGATTGAAAAACATTCAGTACTTC
-	TRBV4-2	-	TRBJ2-3	CASSQDRVPTDTQYF	TGTGCCAGCAGCCAGGACAGAGTTCCGACAGATACGCAGTATTTT
TRBD2	TRBV5-1	-	TRBJ2-1	CASSPSLAGGLNEQFF	TGCGCCAGCAGCCCGTCCCTAGCGGGAGGGCTCAATGAGCAGTTCTTC
-	TRBV19	-	TRBJ2-1	CASYPWGRGEYGEQFF	TGTGCCAGTTACCCCTGGGGGAGGGGGGAATATGGTGAGCAGTTCTTC
-	TRBV5-8	-	TRBJ2-4	CASSLVGDIQYF	TGTGCCAGCAGCTTGGTTGGGGACATTCAGTACTTC
TRBD1	TRBV18	-	TRBJ2-2	CASSPLDRGRYTGELFF	TGTGCCAGCTCACCTCTGGACAGGGGGCGATACACCGGGGAGCTGTTTTTT
-	TRBV5-1	-	TRBJ2-7	CASSLASGSSYEQYF	TGCGCCAGCAGCTTGGCCTCGGGGAGCTCCTACGAGCAGTACTTC
-	TRBV28	-	TRBJ2-3	CASTPPGTDTQYF	TGTGCCAGCACTCCCCCGGGGACAGATACGCAGTATTTT
TRBD1	TRBV9	-	TRBJ1-2	CASSAGQAASYGYTF	TGTGCCAGCAGCGCCGGACAGGCGGCAAGCTATGGCTACACCTTC
-	TRBV29-1	-	TRBJ2-2	CSAMGSRGTGELFF	TGCAGCGCGATGGGAAGTCGCGGCACCGGGGAGCTGTTTTTT
-	TRBV5-1	-	TRBJ2-7	CASSLALVANYEQYF	TGCGCCAGCAGCTTGGCCCTAGTCGCTAACTACGAGCAGTACTTC
-	TRBV5-1	-	TRBJ2-7	CASTQGLGGAYEQYF	TGCGCCAGCACCCAGGGGCTAGGGGGGGCCTACGAGCAGTACTTC
TRBD2	TRBV2	-	TRBJ2-1	CASSPTSGQLNEQFF	TGTGCCAGCAGCCCGACTAGCGGGCAATTGAATGAGCAGTTCTTC
-	TRBV11-3	once	TRBJ1-1	CASSQDQDTEAFF	TGTGCCAGCAGCCAAGACCAGGACACTGAAGCTTTCTTT
-	TRBV7-3	-	TRBJ1-2	CASSLNHGNYGYTF	TGTGCCAGCAGCTTAAATCATGGAAACTATGGCTACACCTTC